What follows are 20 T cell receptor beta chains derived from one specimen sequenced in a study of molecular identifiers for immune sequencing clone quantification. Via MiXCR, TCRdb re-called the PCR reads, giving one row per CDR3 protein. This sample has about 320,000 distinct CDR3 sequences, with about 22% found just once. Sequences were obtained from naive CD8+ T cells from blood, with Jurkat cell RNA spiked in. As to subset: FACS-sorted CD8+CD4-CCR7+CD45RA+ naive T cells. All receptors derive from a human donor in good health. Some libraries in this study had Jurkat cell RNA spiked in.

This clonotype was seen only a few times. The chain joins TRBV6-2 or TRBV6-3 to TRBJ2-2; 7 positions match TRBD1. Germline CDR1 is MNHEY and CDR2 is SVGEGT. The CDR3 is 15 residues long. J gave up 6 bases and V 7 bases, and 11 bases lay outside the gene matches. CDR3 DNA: TGTGCCAGCACCCGCAGTCCCGGGACAGCCGGGGAGCTGTTTTTT. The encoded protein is CASTRSPGTAGELFF.

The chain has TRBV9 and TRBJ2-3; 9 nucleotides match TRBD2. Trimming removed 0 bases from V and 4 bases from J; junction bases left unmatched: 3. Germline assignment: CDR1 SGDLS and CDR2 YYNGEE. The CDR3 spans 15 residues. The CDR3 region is CASSVASGGPDTQYF. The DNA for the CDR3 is TGTGCCAGCAGCGTAGCCAGCGGGGGGCCAGATACGCAGTATTTT.

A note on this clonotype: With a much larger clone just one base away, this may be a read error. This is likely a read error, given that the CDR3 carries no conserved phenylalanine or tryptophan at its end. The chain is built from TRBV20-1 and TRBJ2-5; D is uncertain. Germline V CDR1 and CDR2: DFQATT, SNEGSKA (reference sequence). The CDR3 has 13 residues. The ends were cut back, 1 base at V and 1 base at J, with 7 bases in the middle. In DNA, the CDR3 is TGCAGTGCTAGAGTTCCATTCCAAGAGACCCAGTACCTC. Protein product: CSARVPFQETQYL.

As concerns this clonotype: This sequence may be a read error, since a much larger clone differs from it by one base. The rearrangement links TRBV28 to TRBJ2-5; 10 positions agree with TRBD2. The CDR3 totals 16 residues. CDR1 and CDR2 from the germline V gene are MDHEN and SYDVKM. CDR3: CASSARTSGAQEPQYF. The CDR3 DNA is TGTGCCAGCAGTGCCAGGACTAGCGGAGCACAAGAGCCCCAGTACTTC.

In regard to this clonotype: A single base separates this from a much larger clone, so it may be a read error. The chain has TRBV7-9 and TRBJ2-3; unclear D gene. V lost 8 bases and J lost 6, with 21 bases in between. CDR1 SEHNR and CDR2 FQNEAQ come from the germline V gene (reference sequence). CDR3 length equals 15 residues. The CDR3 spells CASGNHPAPVDTQYF. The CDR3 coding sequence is TGTGCCAGCGGCAATCACCCAGCACCCGTCGATACGCAGTATTTT. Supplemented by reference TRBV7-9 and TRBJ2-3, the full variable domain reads DTGVSQNPRHKITKRGQNVTFRCDPISEHNRLYWYRQTLGQGPEFLTYFQNEAQLEKSRLLSDRFSAERPKGSFSTLEIQRTEQGDSAMYLCASGNHPAPVDTQYFGPGTRLTVL.

The DNA of the CDR3 is TGTGCCAGCAACCGCCTAGGGGTTCGGGGGGTCCCAGATACGCAGTATTTT. Its translation: CASNRLGVRGVPDTQYF. The chain employs TRBV27 and TRBJ2-3, with TRBD2 identical over 7 bases. Germline CDR1 MNHEY, CDR2 SMNVEV (reference sequence). The V gene end was trimmed by 7 bases and the J gene end by 4 bases; junction bases not matched to a gene: 17. CDR3 length equals 17 residues.

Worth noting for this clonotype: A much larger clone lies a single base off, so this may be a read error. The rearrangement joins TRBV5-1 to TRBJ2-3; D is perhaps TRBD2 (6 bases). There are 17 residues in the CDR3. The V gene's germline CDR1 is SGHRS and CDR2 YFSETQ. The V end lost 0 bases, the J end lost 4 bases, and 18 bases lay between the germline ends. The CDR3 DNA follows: TGCGCCAGCAGCTTGGGACTCGGGGAGGCTAGCCCAGATACGCAGTATTTT. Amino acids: CASSLGLGEASPDTQYF.

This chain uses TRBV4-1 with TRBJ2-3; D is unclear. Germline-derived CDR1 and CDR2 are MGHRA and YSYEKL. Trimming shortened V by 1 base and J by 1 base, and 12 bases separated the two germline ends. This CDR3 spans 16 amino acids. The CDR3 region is CASSQVDESRTDTQYF. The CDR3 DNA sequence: TGCGCCAGCAGCCAAGTTGACGAGTCCCGCACAGATACGCAGTATTTT.

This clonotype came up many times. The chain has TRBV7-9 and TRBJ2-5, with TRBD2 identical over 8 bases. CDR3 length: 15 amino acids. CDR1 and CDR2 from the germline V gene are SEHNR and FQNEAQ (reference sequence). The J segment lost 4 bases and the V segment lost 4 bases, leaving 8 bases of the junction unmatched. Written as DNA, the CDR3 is TGTGCCAGCAGCTCGGGACTAGAGGCGGGAGAGACCCAGTACTTC. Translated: CASSSGLEAGETQYF.

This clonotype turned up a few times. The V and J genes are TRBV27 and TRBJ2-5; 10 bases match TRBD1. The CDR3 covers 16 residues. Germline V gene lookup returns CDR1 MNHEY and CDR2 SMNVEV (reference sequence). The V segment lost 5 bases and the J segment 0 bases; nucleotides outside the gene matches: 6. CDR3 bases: TGTGCCAGCAGTCCCGGGACAGGGGCAAACCAAGAGACCCAGTACTTC. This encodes CASSPGTGANQETQYF.

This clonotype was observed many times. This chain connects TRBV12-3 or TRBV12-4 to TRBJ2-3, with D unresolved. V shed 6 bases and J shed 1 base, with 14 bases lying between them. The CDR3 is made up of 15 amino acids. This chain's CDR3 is CASRGPSAGTDTQYF. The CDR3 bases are TGTGCCAGCAGAGGACCTTCTGCTGGCACAGATACGCAGTATTTT.

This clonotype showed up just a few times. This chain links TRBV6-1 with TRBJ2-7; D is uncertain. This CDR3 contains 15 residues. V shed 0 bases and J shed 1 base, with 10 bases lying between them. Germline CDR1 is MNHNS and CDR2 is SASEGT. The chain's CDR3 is CASSEARGPSYEQYF. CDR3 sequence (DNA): TGTGCCAGCAGTGAAGCTAGAGGCCCATCCTACGAGCAGTACTTC.

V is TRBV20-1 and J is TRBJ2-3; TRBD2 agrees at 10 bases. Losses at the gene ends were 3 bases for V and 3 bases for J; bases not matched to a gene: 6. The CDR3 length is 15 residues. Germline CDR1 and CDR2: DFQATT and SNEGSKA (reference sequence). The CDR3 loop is CSARQREGRTDTQYF. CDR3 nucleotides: TGCAGTGCTAGGCAGCGGGAGGGTAGAACAGATACGCAGTATTTT.

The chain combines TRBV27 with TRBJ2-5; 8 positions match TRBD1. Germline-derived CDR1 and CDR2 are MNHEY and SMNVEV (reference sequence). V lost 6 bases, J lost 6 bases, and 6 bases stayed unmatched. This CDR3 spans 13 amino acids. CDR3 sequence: CASRQTGVKTQYF. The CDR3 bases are TGTGCCAGCAGGCAGACAGGGGTGAAGACCCAGTACTTC.

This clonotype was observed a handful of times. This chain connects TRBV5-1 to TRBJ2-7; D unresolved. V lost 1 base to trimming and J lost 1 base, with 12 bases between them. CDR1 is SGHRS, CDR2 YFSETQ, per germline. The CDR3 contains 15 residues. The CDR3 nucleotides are TGCGCCAGCAGCTTGACGTGGGTGGGGTCCTACGAGCAGTACTTC. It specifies CASSLTWVGSYEQYF.

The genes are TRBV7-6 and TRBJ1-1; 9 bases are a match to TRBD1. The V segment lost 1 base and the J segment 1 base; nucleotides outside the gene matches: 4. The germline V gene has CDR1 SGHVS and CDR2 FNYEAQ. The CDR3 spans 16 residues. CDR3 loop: CASSLGWTGANTEAFF. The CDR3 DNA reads TGTGCCAGCAGCTTAGGGTGGACAGGGGCGAACACTGAAGCTTTCTTT.

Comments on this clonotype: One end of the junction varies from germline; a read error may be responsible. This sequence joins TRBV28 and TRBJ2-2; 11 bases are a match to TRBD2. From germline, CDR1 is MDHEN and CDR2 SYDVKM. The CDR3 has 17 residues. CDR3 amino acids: CASSLFLAGGSTGGLFF. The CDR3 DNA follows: TGTGCCAGCAGTTTATTCCTAGCGGGAGGTAGCACCGGGGGGCTGTTTTTT.

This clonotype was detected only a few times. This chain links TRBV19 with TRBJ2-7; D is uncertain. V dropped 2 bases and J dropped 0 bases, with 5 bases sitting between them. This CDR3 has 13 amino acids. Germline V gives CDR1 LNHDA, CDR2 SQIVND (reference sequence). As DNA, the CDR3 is TGTGCCAGTAGTATAACAGCCTCCTACGAGCAGTACTTC. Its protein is CASSITASYEQYF.

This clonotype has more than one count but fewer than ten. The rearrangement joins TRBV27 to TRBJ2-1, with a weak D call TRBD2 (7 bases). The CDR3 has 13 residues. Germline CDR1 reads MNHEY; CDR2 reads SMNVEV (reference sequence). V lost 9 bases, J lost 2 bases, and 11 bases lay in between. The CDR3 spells CASGGATYNEQFF. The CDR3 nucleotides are TGTGCCAGTGGGGGGGCCACCTACAATGAGCAGTTCTTC.

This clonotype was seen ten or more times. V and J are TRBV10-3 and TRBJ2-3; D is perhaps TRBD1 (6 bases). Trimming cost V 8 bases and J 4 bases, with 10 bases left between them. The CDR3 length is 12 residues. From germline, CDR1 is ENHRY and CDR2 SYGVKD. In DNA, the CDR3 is TGTGCCATCGGAGAGGGGGCAGATACGCAGTATTTT. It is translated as CAIGEGADTQYF.